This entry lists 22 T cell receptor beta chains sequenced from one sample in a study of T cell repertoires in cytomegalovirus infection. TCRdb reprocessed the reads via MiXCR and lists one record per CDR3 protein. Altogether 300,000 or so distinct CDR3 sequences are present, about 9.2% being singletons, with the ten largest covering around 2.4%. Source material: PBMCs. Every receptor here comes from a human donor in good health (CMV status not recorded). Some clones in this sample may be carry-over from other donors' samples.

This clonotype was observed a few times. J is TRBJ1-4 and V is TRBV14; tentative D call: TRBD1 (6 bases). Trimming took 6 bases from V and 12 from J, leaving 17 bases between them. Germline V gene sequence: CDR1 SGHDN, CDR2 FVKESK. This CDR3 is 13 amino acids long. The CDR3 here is CASRSAGEGELFF. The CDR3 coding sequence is TGTGCCAGCAGATCGGCGGGGGAGGGGGAACTGTTTTTT.

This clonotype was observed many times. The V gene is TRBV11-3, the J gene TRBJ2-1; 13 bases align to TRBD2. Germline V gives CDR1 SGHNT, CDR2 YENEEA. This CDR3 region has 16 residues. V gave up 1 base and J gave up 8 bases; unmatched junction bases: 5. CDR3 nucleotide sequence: TGTGCCAGCAGCTTAGGAGGACTAGCGGGGGTCGATGAGCAGTTCTTC. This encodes CASSLGGLAGVDEQFF.

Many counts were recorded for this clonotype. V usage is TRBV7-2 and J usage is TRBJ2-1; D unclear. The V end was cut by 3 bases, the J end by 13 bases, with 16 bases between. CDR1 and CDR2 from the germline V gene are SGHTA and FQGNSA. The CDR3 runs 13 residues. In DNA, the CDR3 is TGTGCCAGCAGCTTTGGAAGCGCTTCCTCACAGTTCTTC. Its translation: CASSFGSASSQFF.

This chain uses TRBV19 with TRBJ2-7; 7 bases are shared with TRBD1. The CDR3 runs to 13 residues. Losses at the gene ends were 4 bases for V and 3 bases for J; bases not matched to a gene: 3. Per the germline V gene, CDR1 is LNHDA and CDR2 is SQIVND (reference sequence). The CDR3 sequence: CASSNGQDYEQYF. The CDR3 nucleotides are TGTGCCAGTAGTAACGGACAGGACTACGAGCAGTACTTC.

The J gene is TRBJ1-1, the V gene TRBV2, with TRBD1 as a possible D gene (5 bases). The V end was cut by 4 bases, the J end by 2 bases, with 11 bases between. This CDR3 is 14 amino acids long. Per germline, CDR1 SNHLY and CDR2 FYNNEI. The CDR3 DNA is TGTGCCAGCAGTGCTTTGACAGTTAACACTGAAGCTTTCTTT. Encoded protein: CASSALTVNTEAFF.

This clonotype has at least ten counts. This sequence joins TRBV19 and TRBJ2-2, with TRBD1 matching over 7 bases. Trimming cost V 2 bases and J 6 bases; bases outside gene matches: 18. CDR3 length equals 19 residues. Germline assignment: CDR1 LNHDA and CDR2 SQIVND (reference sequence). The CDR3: CASSINTPGTASISGELFF. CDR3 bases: TGTGCCAGTAGTATAAATACACCCGGGACAGCCTCTATCTCCGGGGAGCTGTTTTTT.

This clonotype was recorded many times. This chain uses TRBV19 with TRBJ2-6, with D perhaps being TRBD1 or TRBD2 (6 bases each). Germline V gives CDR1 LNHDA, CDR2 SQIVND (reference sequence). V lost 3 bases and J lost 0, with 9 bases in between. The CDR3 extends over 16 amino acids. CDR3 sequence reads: CASSIGGGSGANVLTF. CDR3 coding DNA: TGTGCCAGTAGTATCGGAGGGGGCTCTGGGGCCAACGTCCTGACTTTC.

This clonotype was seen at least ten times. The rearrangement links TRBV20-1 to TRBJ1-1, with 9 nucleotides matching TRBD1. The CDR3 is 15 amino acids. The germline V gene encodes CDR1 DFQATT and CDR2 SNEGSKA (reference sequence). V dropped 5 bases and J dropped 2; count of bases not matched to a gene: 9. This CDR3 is CSADSGQGLNTEAFF. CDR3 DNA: TGCAGTGCTGACTCGGGACAGGGCCTTAACACTGAAGCTTTCTTT.

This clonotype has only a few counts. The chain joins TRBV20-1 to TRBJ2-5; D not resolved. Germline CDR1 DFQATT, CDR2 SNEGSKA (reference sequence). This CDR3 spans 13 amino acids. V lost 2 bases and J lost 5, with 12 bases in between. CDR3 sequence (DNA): TGCAGTGCTAGAAGGCCACTTCTCGAGACCCAGTACTTC. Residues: CSARRPLLETQYF.

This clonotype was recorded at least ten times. DNA of the CDR3: TGTGCCAGCAGCTCCAGTCGACAGGGGGGAACTGAGCAGTTCTTC. Encoded protein: CASSSSRQGGTEQFF. The J gene is TRBJ2-1, the V gene TRBV7-2; TRBD1 matches 9 bases. Germline CDR1 reads SGHTA; CDR2 reads FQGNSA. J lost 9 bases, V lost 4 bases, and 10 bases had no gene match. This CDR3 is 15 amino acids long.

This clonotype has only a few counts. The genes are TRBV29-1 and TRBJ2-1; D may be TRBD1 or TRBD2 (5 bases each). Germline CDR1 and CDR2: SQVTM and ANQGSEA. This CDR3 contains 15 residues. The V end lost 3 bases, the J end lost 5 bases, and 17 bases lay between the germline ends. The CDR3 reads CSVETPRGFDNEQFF. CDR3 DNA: TGCAGCGTTGAGACCCCCCGGGGCTTCGACAATGAGCAGTTCTTC.

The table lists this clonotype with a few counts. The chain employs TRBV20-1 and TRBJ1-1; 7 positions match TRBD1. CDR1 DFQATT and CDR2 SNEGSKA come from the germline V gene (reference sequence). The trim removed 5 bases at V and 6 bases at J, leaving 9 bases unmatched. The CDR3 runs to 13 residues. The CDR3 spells CSAPRQGLAEAFF. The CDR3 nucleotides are TGCAGTGCTCCACGACAGGGACTCGCTGAAGCTTTCTTT.

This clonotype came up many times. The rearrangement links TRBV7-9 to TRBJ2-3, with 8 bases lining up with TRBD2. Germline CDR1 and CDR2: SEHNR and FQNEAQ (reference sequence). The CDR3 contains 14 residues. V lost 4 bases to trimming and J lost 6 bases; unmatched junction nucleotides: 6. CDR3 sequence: CASSYSGAEDTQYF. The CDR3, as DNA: TGTGCCAGCAGCTATAGCGGGGCCGAGGATACGCAGTATTTT.

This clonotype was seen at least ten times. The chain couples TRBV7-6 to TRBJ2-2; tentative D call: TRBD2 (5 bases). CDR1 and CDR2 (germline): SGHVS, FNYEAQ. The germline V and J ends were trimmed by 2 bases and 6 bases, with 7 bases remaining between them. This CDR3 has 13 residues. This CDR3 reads CASSLRGSGELFF. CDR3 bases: TGTGCCAGCAGCTTACGCGGGTCCGGGGAGCTGTTTTTT. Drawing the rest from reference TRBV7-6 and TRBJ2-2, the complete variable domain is GAGVSQSPRYKVTKRGQDVALRCDPISGHVSLYWYRQALGQGPEFLTYFNYEAQQDKSGLPNDRFSAERPEGSISTLTIQRTEQRDSAMYRCASSLRGSGELFFGEGSRLTVL.

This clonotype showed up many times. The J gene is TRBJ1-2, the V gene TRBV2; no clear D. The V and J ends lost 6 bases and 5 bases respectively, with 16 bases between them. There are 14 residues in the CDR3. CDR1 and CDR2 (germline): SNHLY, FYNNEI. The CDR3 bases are TGTGCCAGCAGCCAAGGGAAAATCGGGTATGGCTACACCTTC. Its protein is CASSQGKIGYGYTF.

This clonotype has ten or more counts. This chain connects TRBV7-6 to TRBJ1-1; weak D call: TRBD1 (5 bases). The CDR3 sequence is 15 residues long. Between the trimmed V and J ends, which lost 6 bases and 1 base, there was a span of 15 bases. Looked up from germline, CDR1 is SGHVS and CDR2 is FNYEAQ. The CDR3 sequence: CASSPIWGENTEAFF. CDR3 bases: TGTGCCAGCAGTCCGATATGGGGGGAGAACACTGAAGCTTTCTTT.

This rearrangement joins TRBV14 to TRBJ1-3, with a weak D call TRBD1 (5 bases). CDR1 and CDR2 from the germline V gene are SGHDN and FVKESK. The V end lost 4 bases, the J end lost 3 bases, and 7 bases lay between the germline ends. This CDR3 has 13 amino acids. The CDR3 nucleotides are TGTGCCAGCAGCCTCAGGGTTGGAAACACCATATATTTT. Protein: CASSLRVGNTIYF.

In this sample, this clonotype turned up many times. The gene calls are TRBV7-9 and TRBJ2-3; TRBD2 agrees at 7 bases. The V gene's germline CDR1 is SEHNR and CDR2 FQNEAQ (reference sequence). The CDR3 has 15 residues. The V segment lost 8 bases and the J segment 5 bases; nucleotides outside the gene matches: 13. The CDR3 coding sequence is TGTGCCAGCCCCCGAGAGGCTAGCGGTGGAGATACGCAGTATTTT. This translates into CASPREASGGDTQYF. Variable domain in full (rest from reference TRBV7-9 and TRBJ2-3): DTGVSQNPRHKITKRGQNVTFRCDPISEHNRLYWYRQTLGQGPEFLTYFQNEAQLEKSRLLSDRFSAERPKGSFSTLEIQRTEQGDSAMYLCASPREASGGDTQYFGPGTRLTVL.

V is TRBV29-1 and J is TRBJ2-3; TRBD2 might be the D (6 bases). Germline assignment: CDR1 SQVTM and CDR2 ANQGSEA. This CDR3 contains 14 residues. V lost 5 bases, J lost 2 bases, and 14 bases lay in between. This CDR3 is CSVPGLIFTDTQYF. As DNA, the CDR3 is TGCAGCGTTCCGGGACTCATCTTCACAGATACGCAGTATTTT.

The CDR3 protein is CARTRAGGFTGELFF. DNA for the CDR3: TGTGCCCGCACTAGAGCGGGGGGTTTTACCGGGGAGCTGTTTTTT. This rearrangement joins TRBV25-1 to TRBJ2-2; TRBD2 matches 9 bases. Per germline, CDR1 MGHDK and CDR2 SYGVNS. This CDR3 is built from 15 residues. V trimming: 11 bases; J trimming: 5 bases; junction bases outside the gene matches: 12.

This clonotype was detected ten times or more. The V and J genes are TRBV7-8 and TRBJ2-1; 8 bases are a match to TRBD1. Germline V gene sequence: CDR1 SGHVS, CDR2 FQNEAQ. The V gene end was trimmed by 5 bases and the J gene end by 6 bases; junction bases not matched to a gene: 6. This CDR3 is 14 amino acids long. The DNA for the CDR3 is TGTGCCAGCAGCCTGACAGGGGTGGGCAATGAGCAGTTCTTC. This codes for CASSLTGVGNEQFF.

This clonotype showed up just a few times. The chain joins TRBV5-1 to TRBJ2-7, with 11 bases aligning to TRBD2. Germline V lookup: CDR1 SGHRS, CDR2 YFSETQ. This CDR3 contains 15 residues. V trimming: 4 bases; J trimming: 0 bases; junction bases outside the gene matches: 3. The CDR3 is CASSLLAGASYEQYV. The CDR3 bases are TGCGCCAGCAGCCTACTAGCGGGGGCCTCCTACGAGCAGTACGTC.